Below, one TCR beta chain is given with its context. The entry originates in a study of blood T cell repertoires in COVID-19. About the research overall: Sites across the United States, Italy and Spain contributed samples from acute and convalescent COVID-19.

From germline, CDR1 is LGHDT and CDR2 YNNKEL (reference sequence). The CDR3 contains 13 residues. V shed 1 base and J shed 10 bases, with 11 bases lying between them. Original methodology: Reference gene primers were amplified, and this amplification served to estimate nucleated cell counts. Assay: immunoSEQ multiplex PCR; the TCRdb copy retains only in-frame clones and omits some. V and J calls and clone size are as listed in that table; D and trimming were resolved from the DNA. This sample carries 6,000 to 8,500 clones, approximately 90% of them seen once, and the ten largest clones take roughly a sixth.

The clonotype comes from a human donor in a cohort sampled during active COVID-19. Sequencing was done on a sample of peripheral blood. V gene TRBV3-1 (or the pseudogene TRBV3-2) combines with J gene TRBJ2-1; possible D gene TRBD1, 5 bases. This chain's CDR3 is CASSQGTMGEQFF. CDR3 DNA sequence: TGTGCCAGCAGCCAAGGGACAATGGGGGAGCAGTTCTTC.